The entry below describes one TCR beta chain. There is no known antigen for this receptor. The input lacks base qualities; no much larger clone sits a single base away. V gives up 1 base and J gives up 3 bases, and the segment between their germline ends measures 4 bases. The germline V gene gives CDR1 as LGHNA and CDR2 as YNFKEQ. The CDR3 sequence holds 14 residues, the cysteine and phenylalanine included. Here the CDR3 DNA is all that survives: 42 bases in frame from base 1. These data originate in a study of blood T cells in healthy people across ages (dated by TCRdb to between 2015 and 2016). Context from the whole study: In model experiments, template switching captured roughly one uniquely barcoded TCR beta cDNA molecule for every two T cells. Using the same blood draw, the study looked at two additional independent replicas of 1 million unique cDNA reads for two donors, one aged 18 to 29 and the other aged 80 or older. To avoid experimental bias, donors of different ages were randomly spread across the sequencing lanes. Donors were grouped into four age groups: young (average about 15 years), middle-aged (about 38), aged (roughly 67) and long-lived (approximately 75). To track age-related changes in TCR beta repertoire diversity, the study relied on deep sequencing normalized with unique cDNA molecular identifiers. Paper-wide results and their limitations: Because the CMV infection status of the donors was unknown, age-related changes in expanded clonotypes may potentially have been confounded. Compared with the aged group, more naive CD4+ T cells, fewer expanded clones and increased TCR diversity were shown by the long-lived group, suggesting age selection. As age increased, observed TCR beta diversity per million T cells dropped in a roughly linear way, and a significant reduction was already evident by age about 40. Because profiling used bulk unsorted PBMCs, naive and antigen-experienced compartments could not be compared conclusively. There was a strong correlation between observed TCR beta diversity and the percentage of naive T cells measured by flow cytometry. Total diversity estimates from one million sequenced T cells were considered lower bounds and underestimates.

Systemically healthy Caucasian individuals from Russia, 39 in total and aged about 6 to 95 years, were included as donors. Roughly 10 milliliters of peripheral blood were drawn from each donor into EDTA-treated Vacutainer tubes. Ficoll-Paque density-gradient centrifugation was used to isolate PBMCs, with at least 7 million per sample. Total RNA was extracted from PBMCs with Trizol reagent, with at least 6 micrograms obtained per sample. Naive CD45RAhigh/CD27high T cell percentages were measured by flow cytometry on a PBMC aliquot from every donor. The library relied on 5' RACE. The sequencer was an Illumina HiSeq 2500. The second PCR ran for about 6 to 11 cycles and used a J-beta primer mix along with a sample-barcoded 5' primer. Each TCR beta cDNA molecule received a unique molecular identifier from a template-switch 5' adaptor carrying 12 random nucleotides. At least 2.5 million CDR3-containing paired-end reads were obtained from each sample. All of the RNA was converted into first-strand cDNA using the Mint cDNA synthesis kit, with a TRBC-specific oligonucleotide serving as the primer. Following uracil-DNA glycosylase treatment, a first 18-cycle PCR with universal primers M1SS and BC2_uni_R was performed on all cDNA. From the authors' description of their analysis: For normalization, 1 million high-quality reads, each with a distinct molecular identifier, were randomly selected from each sample. Instead of being binned into consensus sequences, reads that shared molecular identifiers were thrown out. MiTCR, run with a Q25 quality threshold and the strictest error-elimination algorithm, handled CDR3 identification, clonotype clustering and error correction. A nonparametric unseen species model with Euler transformation was used to estimate lower-bound total TCR beta diversity. TCRdb reran the public reads through fastp at Q25 and MiXCR, keeping productive beta chains. Merged by CDR3 protein, the rows form single entries marked with the most common genes and DNA. In this record, the V and J calls reflect TCRdb's handling and not the investigators' own analysis. The sample profile shows around 900,000 distinct CDR3 sequences; roughly half of them were found once. Of the sample, about a fifth falls within the top ten clones.

The rearranged chain carries TRBV4-2 and TRBJ2-6; no D gene call is confident. This receptor was obtained from a woman aged 55 to 70 in good health. Sequencing used blood. The CDR3 loop reads CASSQAVGANVLTF. The nucleotides are TGTGCCAGCAGCCAAGCGGTTGGGGCCAACGTCCTGACTTTC.